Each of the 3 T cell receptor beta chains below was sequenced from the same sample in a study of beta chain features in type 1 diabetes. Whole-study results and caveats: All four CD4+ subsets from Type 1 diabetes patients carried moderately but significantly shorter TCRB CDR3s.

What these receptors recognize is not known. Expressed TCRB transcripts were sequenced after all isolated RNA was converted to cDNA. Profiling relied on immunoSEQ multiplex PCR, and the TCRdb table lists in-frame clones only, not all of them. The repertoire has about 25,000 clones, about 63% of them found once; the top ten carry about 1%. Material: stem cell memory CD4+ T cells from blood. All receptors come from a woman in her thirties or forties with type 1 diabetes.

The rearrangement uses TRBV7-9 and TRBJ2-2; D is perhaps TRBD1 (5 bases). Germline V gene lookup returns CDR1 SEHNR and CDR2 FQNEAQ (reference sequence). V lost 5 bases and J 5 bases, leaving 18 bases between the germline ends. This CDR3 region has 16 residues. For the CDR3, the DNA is TGTGCCAGCAGCCCTCCAACCACCAGGGATACCGGGGAGCTGTTTTTT. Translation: CASSPPTTRDTGELFF. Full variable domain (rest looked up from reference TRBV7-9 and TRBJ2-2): DTGVSQNPRHKITKRGQNVTFRCDPISEHNRLYWYRQTLGQGPEFLTYFQNEAQLEKSRLLSDRFSAERPKGSFSTLEIQRTEQGDSAMYLCASSPPTTRDTGELFFGEGSRLTVL.

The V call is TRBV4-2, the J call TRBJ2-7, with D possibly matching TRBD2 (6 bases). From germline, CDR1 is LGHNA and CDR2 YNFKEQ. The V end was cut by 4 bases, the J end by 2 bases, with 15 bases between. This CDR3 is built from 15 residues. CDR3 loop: CASSPSGGETYEQYF. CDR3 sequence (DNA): TGTGCCAGCAGCCCATCCGGCGGGGAGACCTACGAGCAGTACTTC.

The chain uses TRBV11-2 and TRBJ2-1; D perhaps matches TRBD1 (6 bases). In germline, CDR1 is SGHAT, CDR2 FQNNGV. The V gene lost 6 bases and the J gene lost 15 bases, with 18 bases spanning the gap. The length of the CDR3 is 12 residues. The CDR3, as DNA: TGTGCCAGCAGATACAACAGGGACCCCGGGTTCTTC. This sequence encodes CASRYNRDPGFF.